These T cell receptor beta chains were read from a single sample in a study of human T cells and chemical hapten exposure. MiXCR was run by TCRdb on the RACE reads, yielding one entry per CDR3 protein. The sample has about 100,000 distinct CDR3 sequences; roughly an eighth are singletons. The input for sequencing was whole blood, taken in connection with sensitization to the hapten diphenylcyclopropenone (DPC). Receptor source: a woman in her forties with alopecia areata. Some clones in this sample may be carry-over from other donors' samples. Both conserved end residues are part of each CDR3. Each record gives: J gene, V gene, CDR3 length, D gene, CDR3 protein. D genes are given only for firm matches.

j_call: TRBJ2-7
v_call: TRBV6-1
cdr3_length: 14
d_call: TRBD1
cdr3_aa: CATKTGLDRPEQYF

j_call: TRBJ2-3
v_call: TRBV6-1
cdr3_length: 13
d_call: NA
cdr3_aa: CASSKYRADTQYF

j_call: TRBJ1-3
v_call: TRBV6-5
cdr3_length: 15
d_call: NA
cdr3_aa: CASRPAASSGNTIYF

j_call: TRBJ1-1
v_call: TRBV20-1
cdr3_length: 11
d_call: NA
cdr3_aa: CSARDIGGAFF

j_call: TRBJ2-1
v_call: TRBV5-1
cdr3_length: 14
d_call: TRBD1
cdr3_aa: CASSTIHRGNEQFF

j_call: TRBJ1-6
v_call: TRBV28
cdr3_length: 16
d_call: NA
cdr3_aa: CASSFFRDTNNSPLHF

j_call: TRBJ1-1
v_call: TRBV5-6
cdr3_length: 14
d_call: TRBD1
cdr3_aa: CASSRGQGFTEAFF

j_call: TRBJ2-1
v_call: TRBV7-9
cdr3_length: 16
d_call: NA
cdr3_aa: CASSYPPLPDDNEQFF

j_call: TRBJ1-5
v_call: TRBV28
cdr3_length: 12
d_call: NA
cdr3_aa: CASRPLGQPQHF

j_call: TRBJ2-7
v_call: TRBV9
cdr3_length: 12
d_call: NA
cdr3_aa: CASSAPGGEQYF

j_call: TRBJ1-6
v_call: TRBV2
cdr3_length: 16
d_call: NA
cdr3_aa: CASRGPDWAGNSPLHF

j_call: TRBJ1-1
v_call: TRBV29-1
cdr3_length: 12
d_call: NA
cdr3_aa: CSAMTANTEAFF

j_call: TRBJ2-7
v_call: TRBV7-3
cdr3_length: 16
d_call: TRBD2
cdr3_aa: CASSLDGGAPSYEQYF

j_call: TRBJ1-4
v_call: TRBV9
cdr3_length: 18
d_call: TRBD1
cdr3_aa: CASSVRDRNAATNEKLFF

j_call: TRBJ2-7
v_call: TRBV30
cdr3_length: 11
d_call: NA
cdr3_aa: CAYRQRYEQYF

j_call: TRBJ1-5
v_call: TRBV7-2
cdr3_length: 15
d_call: TRBD1
cdr3_aa: CASTPGQGGNQPQHF

j_call: TRBJ1-2
v_call: TRBV7-9
cdr3_length: 16
d_call: TRBD1
cdr3_aa: CASSLGTGGRVYGYTF

j_call: TRBJ2-5
v_call: TRBV6-5
cdr3_length: 14
d_call: NA
cdr3_aa: CASSLTGARETQYF

j_call: TRBJ2-7
v_call: TRBV28
cdr3_length: 12
d_call: TRBD1
cdr3_aa: CASNQQGYEQYF

j_call: TRBJ1-1
v_call: TRBV29-1
cdr3_length: 12
d_call: NA
cdr3_aa: CSVRKGRTEAFF

j_call: TRBJ1-6
v_call: TRBV5-5
cdr3_length: 14
d_call: NA
cdr3_aa: CASSLGATNSPLHF

j_call: TRBJ2-2
v_call: TRBV7-2
cdr3_length: 14
d_call: NA
cdr3_aa: CASSSQANTGELFF

j_call: TRBJ2-2
v_call: TRBV7-7
cdr3_length: 13
d_call: NA
cdr3_aa: CASSLGSAGELFF

j_call: TRBJ1-1
v_call: TRBV11-3
cdr3_length: 15
d_call: TRBD1
cdr3_aa: CASSSGQGLNTEAFF

j_call: TRBJ1-5
v_call: TRBV7-9
cdr3_length: 15
d_call: NA
cdr3_aa: CASSEAGQPNQPQHF

j_call: TRBJ2-7
v_call: TRBV19
cdr3_length: 14
d_call: TRBD2
cdr3_aa: CASSQTSGYYEQYF

j_call: TRBJ2-7
v_call: TRBV30
cdr3_length: 12
d_call: TRBD1
cdr3_aa: CAWGDSSYEQYF

j_call: TRBJ2-1
v_call: TRBV19
cdr3_length: 11
d_call: TRBD2
cdr3_aa: CASSTGTSSLF

j_call: TRBJ2-2
v_call: TRBV6-1
cdr3_length: 15
d_call: NA
cdr3_aa: CASSESLDRTGELFF

j_call: TRBJ2-1
v_call: TRBV27
cdr3_length: 14
d_call: NA
cdr3_aa: CASSLQDSYNEQFF

j_call: TRBJ1-5
v_call: TRBV19
cdr3_length: 14
d_call: NA
cdr3_aa: CASSPQQGNQPQHF

j_call: TRBJ1-5
v_call: TRBV3-1
cdr3_length: 14
d_call: TRBD1
cdr3_aa: CASSHRQGAQPQHF

j_call: TRBJ2-7
v_call: TRBV6-2/TRBV6-3
cdr3_length: 15
d_call: NA
cdr3_aa: CASSRTGDGGYEQYF

j_call: TRBJ2-1
v_call: TRBV29-1
cdr3_length: 13
d_call: NA
cdr3_aa: CSVGTSFYNEQFF

j_call: TRBJ1-1
v_call: TRBV30
cdr3_length: 15
d_call: TRBD1
cdr3_aa: CAWRGQRAQDTEAFF

j_call: TRBJ1-1
v_call: TRBV12-3/TRBV12-4
cdr3_length: 14
d_call: NA
cdr3_aa: CASSAGQMNTEAFF

j_call: TRBJ2-1
v_call: TRBV6-2/TRBV6-3
cdr3_length: 16
d_call: TRBD2
cdr3_aa: CASSYPTSGSLNEQFF

j_call: TRBJ1-1
v_call: TRBV10-3
cdr3_length: 13
d_call: NA
cdr3_aa: CAISEQSNTEAFF

j_call: TRBJ2-3
v_call: TRBV9
cdr3_length: 16
d_call: NA
cdr3_aa: CASSSNGNPSTDTQYF

j_call: TRBJ1-1
v_call: TRBV5-4
cdr3_length: 14
d_call: TRBD1
cdr3_aa: CASLDYPGQAEAFF

j_call: TRBJ2-2
v_call: TRBV6-1
cdr3_length: 15
d_call: NA
cdr3_aa: CASSEGDGNTGELFF

j_call: TRBJ2-7
v_call: TRBV29-1
cdr3_length: 13
d_call: NA
cdr3_aa: CSAEDADSYEQYF

j_call: NA
v_call: TRBV6-2/TRBV6-3
cdr3_length: 18
d_call: NA
cdr3_aa: CASSYSKSRPSSYNEQYF

j_call: TRBJ1-2
v_call: TRBV29-1
cdr3_length: 11
d_call: NA
cdr3_aa: CSVARGDGYTF

j_call: TRBJ1-6
v_call: TRBV7-3
cdr3_length: 13
d_call: NA
cdr3_aa: CASGPTGNSPLHF

j_call: TRBJ2-1
v_call: TRBV20-1
cdr3_length: 17
d_call: TRBD2
cdr3_aa: CSARDPVGTKSYNEQFF

j_call: TRBJ2-3
v_call: TRBV10-3
cdr3_length: 13
d_call: NA
cdr3_aa: CAISPGSTDTQYF

j_call: TRBJ1-4
v_call: TRBV19
cdr3_length: 15
d_call: TRBD1
cdr3_aa: CASSITQGASEKLFF

j_call: TRBJ1-5
v_call: TRBV20-1
cdr3_length: 15
d_call: TRBD1
cdr3_aa: CSATRGQGSNQPQHF

j_call: TRBJ2-2
v_call: TRBV6-4
cdr3_length: 17
d_call: TRBD1
cdr3_aa: CASSDSDRGPNTGELFF

j_call: TRBJ1-1
v_call: TRBV20-1
cdr3_length: 14
d_call: TRBD1
cdr3_aa: CSAYETGGLGEAFF

j_call: TRBJ1-2
v_call: TRBV7-2
cdr3_length: 13
d_call: NA
cdr3_aa: CASSLEVGAGYTF

j_call: TRBJ1-5
v_call: TRBV12-3/TRBV12-4
cdr3_length: 13
d_call: NA
cdr3_aa: CASRRGGNQPQHF

j_call: TRBJ2-1
v_call: TRBV7-2
cdr3_length: 15
d_call: TRBD1
cdr3_aa: CASSLIVLGQGEVSF